This T cell receptor (beta chain) was obtained from a study of identical twins. Study findings and constraints: The abundant beta clonotypes from cord blood had fewer insertions, and memory repertoires had none of this. Because invariant MAIT and iNKT cells could be present, zero-insertion analyses could be partly confounded.

Germline values: CDR1 SGDLS, CDR2 YYNGEE. This CDR3 spans 14 amino acids. Deletions cut 0 bases from V and 5 bases from J, with 9 bases between. TCRdb reprocessed the 5' RACE reads with MiXCR, giving one entry per CDR3 protein. Of about 890,000 distinct CDR3 sequences in the sample, roughly 12% were seen once. This clonotype was observed a handful of times. The antigen remains undetermined. This sample also belongs to another study, concerning yellow fever vaccine responses in identical twins.

The receptor was isolated from a woman aged 18-29 years in good health. V usage is TRBV9 and J usage is TRBJ2-1; D is unresolved. The source material was PBMCs. Here the CDR3 reads CASSVESSNNEQFF. CDR3 in DNA: TGTGCCAGCAGCGTAGAGTCCTCTAACAATGAGCAGTTCTTC.